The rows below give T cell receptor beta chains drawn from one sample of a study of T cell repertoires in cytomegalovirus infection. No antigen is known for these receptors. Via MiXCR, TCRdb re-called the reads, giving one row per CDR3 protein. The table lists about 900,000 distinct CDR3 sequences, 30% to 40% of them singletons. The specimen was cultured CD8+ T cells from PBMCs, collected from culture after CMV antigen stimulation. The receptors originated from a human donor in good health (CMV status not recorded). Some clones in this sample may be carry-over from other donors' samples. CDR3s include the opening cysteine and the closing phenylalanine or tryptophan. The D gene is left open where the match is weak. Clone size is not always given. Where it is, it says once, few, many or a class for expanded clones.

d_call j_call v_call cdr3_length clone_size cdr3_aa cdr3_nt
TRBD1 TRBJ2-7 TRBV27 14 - CASSFAGGFYEQYF TGTGCCAGCAGTTTTGCAGGGGGCTTCTACGAGCAGTACTTC
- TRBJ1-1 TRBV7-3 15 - CASSRPSYPNTEAFF TGTGCCAGCAGCAGGCCTTCCTACCCGAACACTGAAGCTTTCTTT
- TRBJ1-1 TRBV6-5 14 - CASSLQQLNTEAFF TGTGCCAGCAGTTTACAACAGCTGAACACTGAAGCTTTCTTT
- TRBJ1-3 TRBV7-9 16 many CASSLAGRSSGNTIYF TGTGCCAGCAGCTTAGCGGGACGGAGCTCTGGAAACACCATATATTTT
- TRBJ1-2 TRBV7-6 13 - CANSSTGREGYTF TGTGCCAACAGCTCCACAGGGCGGGAGGGCTACACCTTC
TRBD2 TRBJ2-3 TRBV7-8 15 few CASSLVTSGTDTQYF TGTGCCAGCAGCTTAGTGACTAGCGGCACAGATACGCAGTATTTT
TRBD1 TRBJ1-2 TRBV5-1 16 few CASNRGPYRDYYGYTF TGCGCCAGCAACAGGGGGCCCTACAGAGATTACTATGGCTACACCTTC
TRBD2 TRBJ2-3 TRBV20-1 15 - CSARDYPSGADTQYF TGCAGTGCTAGAGATTACCCTAGCGGAGCAGATACGCAGTATTTT
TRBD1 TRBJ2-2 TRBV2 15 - CASDTLDRATGELFF TGTGCCAGCGACACCTTGGACAGGGCCACCGGGGAGCTGTTTTTT
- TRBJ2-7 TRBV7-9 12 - CASSGRDKGQYF TGTGCCAGCAGCGGAAGGGACAAGGGGCAGTACTTC
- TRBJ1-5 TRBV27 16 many CASLPGGGNSNQPQHF TGTGCCAGCCTGCCGGGGGGAGGTAATAGCAATCAGCCCCAGCATTTT
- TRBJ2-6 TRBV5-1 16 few CASNWDPDSGANVLTF TGCGCCAGCAATTGGGATCCCGACTCTGGGGCCAACGTCCTGACTTTC
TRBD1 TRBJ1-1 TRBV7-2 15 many CASSTRTGLDTEAFF TGTGCCAGCAGCACCCGGACAGGGTTGGACACTGAAGCTTTCTTT
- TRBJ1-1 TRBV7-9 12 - CASSPPGPWAFF TGTGCCAGCAGTCCACCAGGCCCCTGGGCTTTCTTT
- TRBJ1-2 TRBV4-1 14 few CASSQVQVGYGYTF TGCGCCAGCAGCCAAGTTCAAGTGGGCTATGGCTACACCTTC
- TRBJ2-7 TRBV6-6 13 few CASKGGELYEQYF TGTGCCAGCAAGGGTGGGGAACTCTACGAGCAGTACTTC
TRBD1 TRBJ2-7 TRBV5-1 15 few CASSVGTGGSYEQYF TGCGCCAGCAGCGTCGGGACAGGGGGATCCTACGAGCAGTACTTC
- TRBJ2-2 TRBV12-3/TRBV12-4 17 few CASSWTARQTNTGELFF TGTGCCAGCAGTTGGACAGCTAGACAAACGAACACCGGGGAGCTGTTTTTT
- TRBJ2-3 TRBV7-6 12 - CVTSRLGDTQYF TGTGTCACCTCCAGGCTCGGAGATACGCAGTATTTT
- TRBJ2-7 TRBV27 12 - CASSLRGREQYF TGTGCCAGCAGTTTACGAGGTCGCGAGCAGTACTTC
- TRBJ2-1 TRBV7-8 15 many CASSLSWRPMDEQFF TGTGCCAGCAGCTTAAGTTGGAGACCTATGGATGAGCAGTTCTTC
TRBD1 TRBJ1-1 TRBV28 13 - CASATGGLTEAFF TGTGCCAGCGCGACAGGGGGCTTGACTGAAGCTTTCTTT
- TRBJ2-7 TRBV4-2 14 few CASSQRQEPYEQYF TGTGCCAGCAGCCAGCGACAGGAACCCTACGAGCAGTACTTC
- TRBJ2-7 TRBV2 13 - CASGAGVTYEQYF TGTGCCAGCGGTGCAGGGGTTACCTACGAGCAGTACTTC
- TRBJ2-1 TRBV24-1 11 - CATSLGSEQFF TGTGCCACCAGCCTGGGCTCTGAGCAGTTCTTC
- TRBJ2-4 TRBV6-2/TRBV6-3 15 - CTSGEEALAKNIQYF TGTACCAGCGGTGAGGAGGCTCTAGCCAAAAACATTCAGTACTTC
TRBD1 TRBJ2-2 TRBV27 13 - CASNRGGTGELFF TGTGCCAGCAACAGGGGTGGGACCGGGGAGCTGTTTTTT
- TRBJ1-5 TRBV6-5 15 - CASSYPFGRNQPQHF TGTGCCAGCAGTTACCCTTTCGGGCGTAATCAGCCCCAGCATTTT
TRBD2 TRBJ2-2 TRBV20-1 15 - CSAIRTSGNTGELFF TGCAGTGCTATCCGGACTAGCGGAAACACCGGGGAGCTGTTTTTT
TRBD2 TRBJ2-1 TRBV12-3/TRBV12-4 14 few CASSPGGEVNEQFF TGTGCCAGCAGCCCGGGGGGGGAGGTCAATGAGCAGTTCTTC
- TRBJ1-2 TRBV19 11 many CASSTGYGYTF TGTGCCAGCTCGACAGGTTATGGCTACACCTTC
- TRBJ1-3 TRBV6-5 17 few CASSFHSRLNSGNTIYF TGTGCCAGCAGTTTCCACAGCAGACTGAACTCTGGAAACACCATATATTTT
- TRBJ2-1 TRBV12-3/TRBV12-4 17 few CASSLVPGLLDYNEQFF TGTGCCAGCAGTCTCGTCCCGGGTCTTCTCGACTACAATGAGCAGTTCTTC
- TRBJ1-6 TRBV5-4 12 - CASSLGLTPLHF TGTGCCAGCAGCTTGGGACTGACACCCCTCCACTTT
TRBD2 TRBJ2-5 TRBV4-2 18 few CASSQELAGGPAKETQYF TGTGCCAGCAGCCAAGAACTAGCGGGGGGGCCAGCGAAGGAGACCCAGTACTTC
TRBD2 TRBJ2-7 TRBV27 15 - CASSGSERGMNEQYF TGTGCCAGCAGTGGATCGGAGCGGGGGATGAACGAGCAGTACTTC
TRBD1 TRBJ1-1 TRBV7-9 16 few CASSSTYTGENTEAFF TGTGCCAGCAGCTCCACGTACACAGGGGAGAACACTGAAGCTTTCTTT
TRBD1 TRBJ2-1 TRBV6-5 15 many CASSLGTGDVNEQFF TGTGCCAGCAGTCTAGGGACAGGGGATGTCAATGAGCAGTTCTTC
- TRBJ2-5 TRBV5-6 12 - CASSLGRTRDDF TGTGCCAGCAGCTTAGGGCGGACGAGGGACGACTTC
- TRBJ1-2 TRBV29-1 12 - CSVRNQGYGYTF TGCAGCGTACGAAATCAGGGATATGGCTACACCTTC
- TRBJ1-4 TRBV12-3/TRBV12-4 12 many CASSRSYEKLFF TGTGCCAGCAGTCGCTCGTACGAAAAACTGTTTTTT
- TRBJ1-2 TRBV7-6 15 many CASSPGTVGDYGYTF TGTGCCAGCAGCCCCGGGACCGTCGGCGACTATGGCTACACCTTC
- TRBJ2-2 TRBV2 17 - CASTTPRGKSNTGELFF TGTGCCAGCACGACCCCACGAGGGAAGTCGAACACCGGGGAGCTGTTTTTT
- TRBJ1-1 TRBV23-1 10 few CATRETEAFF TGCGCCACCAGGGAAACTGAAGCTTTCTTT
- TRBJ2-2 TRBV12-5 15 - CASGLVPGDAGELFF TGTGCTAGTGGTTTGGTACCCGGGGATGCCGGGGAGCTGTTTTTT
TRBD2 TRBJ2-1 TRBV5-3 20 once CASSQVIQTSGGAPGNEQFF TGTGCCAGCAGCCAAGTAATACAGACTAGCGGGGGGGCCCCTGGCAATGAGCAGTTCTTC
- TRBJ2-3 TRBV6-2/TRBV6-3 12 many CASSYPADTQYF TGTGCCAGCAGTTACCCTGCAGATACGCAGTATTTT
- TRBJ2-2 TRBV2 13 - CASSVSVTGELFF TGTGCCAGCAGTGTTTCCGTCACCGGGGAGCTGTTTTTT
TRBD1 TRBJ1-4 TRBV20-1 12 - CSARQGVEKLFF TGCAGTGCTAGACAGGGGGTCGAAAAACTGTTTTTT
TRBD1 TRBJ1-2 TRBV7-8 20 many CASSHSRGETGGPQSYGYTF TGTGCCAGCAGCCACAGCAGGGGCGAAACAGGGGGTCCACAAAGCTATGGCTACACCTTC
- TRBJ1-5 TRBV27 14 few CASRPGTHNQPQHF TGTGCCAGCAGACCCGGGACCCACAATCAGCCCCAGCATTTT
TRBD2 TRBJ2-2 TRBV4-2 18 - CASSQRPGLEVFTGELFF TGTGCCAGCAGCCAGAGACCGGGACTAGAGGTATTCACCGGGGAGCTGTTTTTT
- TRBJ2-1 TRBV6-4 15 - CASRRHTAPYNEQFF TGTGCCAGTCGAAGGCATACAGCCCCCTACAATGAGCAGTTCTTC
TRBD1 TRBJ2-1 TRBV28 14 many CASSDRGPYNEQFF TGTGCCAGCAGCGACAGGGGGCCGTACAATGAGCAGTTCTTC
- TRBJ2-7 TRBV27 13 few CASSLTTTYEQYF TGTGCCAGCAGTTTAACGACAACTTACGAGCAGTACTTC
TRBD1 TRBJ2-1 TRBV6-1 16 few CASSGAFGTGRNEQFF TGTGCCAGCAGTGGAGCGTTTGGGACAGGGAGGAATGAGCAGTTCTTC
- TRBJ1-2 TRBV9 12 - CASRQGAYGYTF TGTGCCAGCAGGCAGGGCGCCTATGGCTACACCTTC
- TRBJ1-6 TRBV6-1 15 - CASSAGGAYNSPLHF TGTGCCAGCAGCGCGGGGGGCGCCTATAATTCACCCCTCCACTTT